The sequence of this TCR beta chain was determined in a study of cytomegalovirus exposure and HLA in healthy donors. Study-level background: The roughly 120 million unique TCR beta sequences, from about 170 million T cells, were found by an earlier analysis.

Points from the study as a whole: Reports state that TCR beta sequences accurately predicted most subjects' HLA-A and HLA-B alleles.

As to this clone: Antigen specificity is unknown.

60 Vbeta and 13 Jbeta primers were used in PCR. TCRdb's copy holds only in-frame clones and misses some; the assay was immunoSEQ multiplex PCR. This sample has around 200,000 clones, with approximately 80% found just once. Per germline, CDR1 SGHTA and CDR2 FQGTGA. The CDR3 totals 14 residues. V was shortened by 7 bases and J by 0 bases, with 11 bases between the two germline ends. The gene calls are TRBV7-3 and TRBJ2-3; possible D gene TRBD2, 6 bases. This TCR was sampled from a boy younger than 18 in good health and CMV-seronegative. The sequenced material came from PBMCs. The CDR3: CASTGGRSTDTQYF. CDR3 DNA: TGTGCCAGCACCGGGGGTAGGAGCACAGATACGCAGTATTTT.